This T cell receptor beta chain was retrieved from a study of technical replicates of blood from four donors. Profiling relied on immunoSEQ multiplex PCR, and the TCRdb table lists in-frame clones only, not all of them. The sample gives 68,000 or so clones, nearly 98% of which show up once; approximately 0.28% is in the top ten. The origin of this receptor is a human donor in good health. The sample taken for sequencing was T cells isolated from PBMCs.

CDR3 DNA sequence: TGTGCCATCAGTGAGCAGGGAGAGACCCAGTACTTC. This translates into CAISEQGETQYF. The rearrangement joins TRBV10-3 to TRBJ2-5; D is possibly TRBD1 (5 bases). Germline CDR1 is ENHRY and CDR2 is SYGVKD. V was clipped by 2 bases and J by 4 bases, with 5 bases between them. This CDR3 has 12 amino acids.